This T cell receptor beta chain was profiled in a study of T cell responses to AZD1222 COVID-19 vaccine. As regards this clone: The antigen is unknown.

The assay was immunoSEQ multiplex PCR, and TCRdb's table has in-frame clones only and misses some. The sample includes 95,000 to 100,000 clones, 80% to 95% of them seen just once. Study-level points and caveats: The donor group comprised mostly white British people and more females; the analysis possibly underestimated clonal diversity. Repertoires were obtained only post-peak T cell response. Only six individuals given AZD1222 were seropositive at baseline.

The material sequenced was peripheral blood, taken 28 days after the second AZD1222 dose. The receptor was derived from an adult who received the AZD1222 COVID-19 vaccine.

The CDR3, as DNA: TGTGCCAGCAGCCCGGGACAGGGGGCATGGACCGGGGAGCTGTTTTTT. It translates to CASSPGQGAWTGELFF. The gene calls are TRBV7-8 and TRBJ2-2, with 12 bases aligning to TRBD1. Germline-derived CDR1 and CDR2 are SGHVS and FQNEAQ. V trimming: 5 bases; J trimming: 5 bases; junction bases outside the gene matches: 6. The CDR3 is 16 amino acids. Filled out from reference TRBV7-8 and TRBJ2-2, the complete variable domain reads GAGVSQSPRYKVAKRGQDVALRCDPISGHVSLFWYQQALGQGPEFLTYFQNEAQLDKSGLPSDRFFAERPEGSVSTLKIQRTQQEDSAVYLCASSPGQGAWTGELFFGEGSRLTVL.